This TCR beta chain came from a study of shared T cell receptors in the human thymus. V was pared by 0 bases and J by 4 bases, with 17 bases between. The CDR3 sequence is 18 residues long. CDR1 is SGHRS, CDR2 YFSETQ, per germline. TCRdb keeps only in-frame clones here, not all; method: immunoSEQ multiplex PCR. The sample lists hundreds of thousands of clones, 70% to 90% occurring once. The same sample was also used in a study of human thymus T cells. That work adds: Corrective cardiac surgery supplied the resected thymus tissue. Use of V and J genes seemed skewed within the thymic and blood repertoires. Thymic repertoires of unrelated individuals were reported in related research to overlap highly.

The V gene is TRBV5-1, the J gene TRBJ1-6, with D tentatively TRBD1 (5 bases). Sequenced material: thymocytes. This sequence was found in a boy under two years old with a congenital heart defect. CDR3 loop: CASSLGPNQGGYNSPLHF. CDR3 bases: TGCGCCAGCAGCTTGGGCCCCAATCAGGGAGGGTATAATTCACCCCTCCACTTT.